The 19 T cell receptor beta chains below come from one sample, sequenced in a study of T cells in Graves' hyperthyroidism and ophthalmopathy. The investigators amplified TCR beta CDR3 regions from RNA transcripts. The TCR CDR3 first-round RT-PCR relied on the HTBI primer set. A single record per CDR3 protein comes from TCRdb applying MiXCR to the multiplex PCR reads. The sample includes more than 95,000 distinct CDR3 sequences, over 45% of them seen just once. Sequencing was carried out using blood. The origin of the receptors is a man in his forties with Graves' hyperthyroidism.

This chain uses TRBV29-1 with TRBJ1-4, with unresolved D. Germline CDR1 SQVTM, CDR2 ANQGSEA. The CDR3 loop spans 14 amino acids. V dropped 2 bases and J dropped 5 bases, with 12 bases sitting between them. The CDR3 coding sequence is TGCAGCGTTGAATCGCGTGGCGCCAATGAAAAACTGTTTTTT. This gives the protein CSVESRGANEKLFF.

This clonotype was seen many times. This chain uses TRBV5-1 with TRBJ1-1; TRBD1 might be the D (6 bases). The ends were cut back, 4 bases at V and 8 bases at J, with 18 bases in the middle. This CDR3 has 14 amino acids. The germline V gene encodes CDR1 SGHRS and CDR2 YFSETQ. The CDR3 nucleotides read TGCGCCAGCAGCCAGGAGGGGGGGAACAGAGAAGCTTTCTTT. Translation gives CASSQEGGNREAFF.

The chain couples TRBV11-2 to TRBJ1-4, with no clear D. The germline V and J ends were trimmed by 1 base and 0 bases, with 6 bases remaining between them. From germline, CDR1 is SGHAT and CDR2 FQNNGV. This CDR3 spans 15 amino acids. The CDR3 is CASSLVGTTNEKLFF. The CDR3 DNA reads TGTGCCAGCAGCTTAGTGGGGACAACTAATGAAAAACTGTTTTTT.

This clonotype has at least ten counts. V usage is TRBV7-2 and J usage is TRBJ2-7, with 12 bases identical to TRBD2. V lost 11 bases and J lost 3; bases outside the gene matches: 5. This CDR3 is 13 amino acids long. CDR1 and CDR2 (germline): SGHTA, FQGNSA. The CDR3 coding sequence is TGTGCCTGGAAACTAGCGGGGGGCTACGAGCAGTACTTC. It is translated as CAWKLAGGYEQYF. The full variable domain, completed using reference TRBV7-2 and TRBJ2-7, is GAGVSQSPSNKVTEKGKDVELRCDPISGHTALYWYRQSLGQGLEFLIYFQGNSAPDKSGLPSDRFSAERTGGSVSTLTIQRTQQEDSAVYLCAWKLAGGYEQYFGPGTRLTVT.

The V gene is TRBV25-1, the J gene TRBJ2-5, with 12 bases aligning to TRBD2. The CDR3 is 12 residues long. The V segment lost 8 bases and the J segment 5 bases; nucleotides outside the gene matches: 0. Germline CDR1 reads MGHDK; CDR2 reads SYGVNS. The CDR3 DNA is TGTGCCAGCGGGACTAGCGGGGAGACCCAGTACTTC. Residues: CASGTSGETQYF.

The chain employs TRBV24-1 and TRBJ2-1; 11 positions match TRBD2. Germline CDR1 and CDR2: KGHDR and SFDVKD. The CDR3 spans 19 residues. V gave up 4 bases and J gave up 0 bases; unmatched junction bases: 10. The CDR3 sequence: CATSEGSGRAEVSYNEQFF. CDR3 bases: TGTGCCACCAGTGAGGGTAGCGGGAGGGCCGAGGTCTCCTACAATGAGCAGTTCTTC.

The chain is built from TRBV29-1 and TRBJ1-5; D remains ambiguous. CDR1 is SQVTM, CDR2 ANQGSEA, per germline. The CDR3 length is 14 residues. Trimming removed 4 bases from V and 0 bases from J, with 10 bases in between. The CDR3 DNA follows: TGCAGCGTTGGGGCGGGAAATAGCAATCAGCCCCAGCATTTT. Protein sequence: CSVGAGNSNQPQHF.

J is TRBJ2-1 and V is TRBV7-2; possibly TRBD2 for D (6 bases). Germline CDR1 and CDR2: SGHTA and FQGNSA. Trimming removed 5 bases at V and 6 bases at J, with 14 bases between. The CDR3 runs to 14 residues. This CDR3 is CASSLPTRANEQFF. The CDR3 nucleotides are TGTGCCAGCAGCCTACCGACTAGAGCCAATGAGCAGTTCTTC.

This clonotype occurred a few times. At one boundary the junction diverges from the germline segment, which might be a read error. V is TRBV6-6 and J is TRBJ1-3, with TRBD1 matching over 8 bases. The length of the CDR3 is 15 residues. Germline CDR1 is MNHNY and CDR2 is SVGAGI (reference sequence). CDR3 sequence reads: CASSEDRGTGNAIYF. The CDR3 region has the DNA TGTGCCAGCAGCGAAGACAGGGGCACTGGAAACGCCATATATTTT.

Remarks on this clonotype: A single base separates this from a much larger clone, so it may be a read error. This chain links TRBV5-6 with TRBJ2-2, with a possible D match to TRBD2 (5 bases). V lost 0 bases and J 6 bases, leaving 12 bases between the germline ends. This CDR3 comprises 15 residues. Germline-derived CDR1 and CDR2 are SGHDT and YYEEEE. The CDR3: CASSLGGRTAGELFF. For the CDR3, the DNA is TGTGCCAGCAGCTTGGGCGGGCGGACGGCCGGGGAGCTGTTTTTT.

The chain carries TRBV2 and TRBJ2-5, with 9 bases lining up with TRBD1. CDR1 is SNHLY, CDR2 FYNNEI, per germline. After removal of 3 bases from V and 8 bases from J, the junction contained 7 bases not matched to a gene. The CDR3 runs 14 residues. The CDR3 DNA reads TGTGCCAGCAGTGATTCCGGACAGGGGCATACCCAGTACTTC. It translates to CASSDSGQGHTQYF.

The chain links TRBV7-3 to TRBJ2-3; 10 bases are a match to TRBD1. CDR3 length equals 18 residues. V lost 4 bases, J lost 3 bases, and 13 bases stayed unmatched. CDR1 and CDR2 from the germline V gene are SGHTA and FQGTGA. The CDR3 here is CASSSYLDRGEWTDTQYF. For the CDR3, the DNA is TGTGCCAGCAGCTCCTATTTGGACAGGGGGGAGTGGACAGATACGCAGTATTTT.

This clonotype showed up many times. J is TRBJ2-3 and V is TRBV7-9; D may be TRBD1 (5 bases). The germline V and J ends were trimmed by 1 base and 4 bases, with 6 bases remaining between them. The CDR3 is made up of 13 amino acids. The V gene's germline CDR1 is SEHNR and CDR2 FQNEAQ (reference sequence). CDR3: CASSLGGSDTQYF. In DNA form, the CDR3 reads TGTGCCAGCAGCTTAGGGGGCTCAGATACGCAGTATTTT.

About this clonotype: Compared with germline, one end of the junction differs, possibly owing to a read error. The chain couples TRBV7-6 to TRBJ2-7; a weak D match, TRBD1 (6 bases). Germline lookup yields CDR1 SGHVS and CDR2 FNYEAQ. The CDR3 loop spans 11 amino acids. CDR3 DNA sequence: TGTGCCAGCAGCGCACCGGGACACTTTAGGTTC. This codes for CASSAPGHFRF.

The chain combines TRBV12-3 or TRBV12-4 with TRBJ1-5; D may be TRBD1 (6 bases). The CDR3 is made up of 14 amino acids. Trimming removed 5 bases from V and 6 bases from J, with 14 bases in between. This CDR3 reads CASSRSGEAQPQHF. CDR3 nucleotides: TGTGCCAGCAGTCGGTCAGGGGAGGCTCAGCCCCAGCATTTT.

This clonotype was counted ten times or more. CDR3 residues: CASSRVEAADTQYF. Written as DNA, the CDR3 is TGTGCCAGCAGCCGAGTCGAGGCGGCAGATACGCAGTATTTT. The chain is built from TRBV5-6 and TRBJ2-3; D is unclear. V lost 4 bases, J lost 4 bases, and 13 bases lay in between. From germline, CDR1 is SGHDT and CDR2 YYEEEE. The length of the CDR3 is 14 residues. The variable domain in full, completed from reference TRBV5-6 and TRBJ2-3, reads DAGVTQSPTHLIKTRGQQVTLRCSPKSGHDTVSWYQQALGQGPQFIFQYYEEEERQRGNFPDRFSGHQFPNYSSELNVNALLLGDSALYLCASSRVEAADTQYFGPGTRLTVL.

This clonotype was counted many times. The chain links TRBV12-3 or TRBV12-4 to TRBJ2-1; TRBD2 agrees at 14 bases. The CDR3 is 16 residues long. Germline trimming cut 5 bases from V and 9 bases from J; bases unmatched to any gene: 9. CDR3 DNA: TGTGCCAGCAGTCCCTCGGGACTAGCGGGAGTGACTGAGCAGTTCTTC. Encoded protein: CASSPSGLAGVTEQFF.

To note about this clonotype: The junction departs from germline at one end; a sequencing error may be responsible. The gene calls are TRBV7-9 and TRBJ1-2, with a possible D match to TRBD1 (6 bases). The CDR3 runs to 13 residues. Germline V gives CDR1 SEHNR, CDR2 FQNEAQ (reference sequence). CDR3 sequence reads: CASSLAGGLWCIF. CDR3 nucleotide sequence: TGTGCCAGCAGCTTAGCGGGGGGGCTGTGGTGCATCTTC.

The genes are TRBV20-1 and TRBJ1-2; 8 bases are shared with TRBD1. The CDR3 spans 16 residues. Germline V gene data show CDR1 as DFQATT and CDR2 as SNEGSKA (reference sequence). The trim removed 0 bases at V and 2 bases at J, leaving 8 bases unmatched. The chain's CDR3 is CSARDRGRDGNYGYTF. CDR3 coding DNA: TGCAGTGCTAGAGACAGGGGGCGGGACGGGAACTATGGCTACACCTTC.